The clone carrying this TCR beta chain came up a few times. Its antigen is currently unknown. Deletions cut 8 bases from V and 0 bases from J, with 12 bases between. CDR3 length: 13 residues. The germline CDR1 and CDR2 sequences are DFQATT and SNEGSKA (reference sequence). The data derive from a study of blood T cells in healthy people across ages. For the second PCR, which ran for roughly 7 to 11 cycles, a sample-barcoded 5' primer and a J-beta primer mix were used. TCRdb reprocessed the 5' RACE reads with MiXCR, giving one entry per CDR3 protein. The sample consists of about a million distinct CDR3 sequences, 48% of them appearing once. Study results and caveats: Both naive CD4+ cell counts and diversity were greater in long-lived donors than in aged donors.

Peripheral blood samples of around 9.8 milliliters were drawn from each donor. The sequenced sample was blood. The V call is TRBV20-1, the J call TRBJ2-3, with no clear D. This clonotype was sampled from a man aged 25 to 40 in good health. CDR3 coding DNA: TGCAGTTCTCTGATCCCAAGCACAGATACGCAGTATTTT. Protein sequence: CSSLIPSTDTQYF.